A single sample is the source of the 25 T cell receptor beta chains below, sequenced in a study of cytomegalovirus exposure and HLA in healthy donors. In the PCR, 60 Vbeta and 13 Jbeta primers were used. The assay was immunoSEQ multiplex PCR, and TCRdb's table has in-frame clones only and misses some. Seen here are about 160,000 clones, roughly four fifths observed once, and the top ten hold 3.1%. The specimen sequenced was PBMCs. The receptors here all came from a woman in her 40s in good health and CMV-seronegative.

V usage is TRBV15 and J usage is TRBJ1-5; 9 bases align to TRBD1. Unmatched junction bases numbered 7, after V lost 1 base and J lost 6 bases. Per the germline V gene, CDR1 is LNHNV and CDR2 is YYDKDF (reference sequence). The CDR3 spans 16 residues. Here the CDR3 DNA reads TGTGCCACCAGCAGAGGCGGGACAGGGAGTAGTCAGCCCCAGCATTTT. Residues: CATSRGGTGSSQPQHF.

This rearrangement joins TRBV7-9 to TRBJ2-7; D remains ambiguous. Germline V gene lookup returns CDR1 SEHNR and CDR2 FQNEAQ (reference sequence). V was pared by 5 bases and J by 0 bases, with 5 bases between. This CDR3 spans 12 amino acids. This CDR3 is CASSAISYEQYF. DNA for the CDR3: TGTGCCAGCAGCGCGATCTCCTACGAGCAGTACTTC.

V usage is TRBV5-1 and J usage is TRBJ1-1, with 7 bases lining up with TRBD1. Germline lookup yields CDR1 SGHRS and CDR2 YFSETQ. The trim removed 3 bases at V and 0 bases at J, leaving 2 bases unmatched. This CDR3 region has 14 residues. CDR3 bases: TGCGCCAGCAGCTCCGGACAGGTGAACACTGAAGCTTTCTTT. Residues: CASSSGQVNTEAFF.

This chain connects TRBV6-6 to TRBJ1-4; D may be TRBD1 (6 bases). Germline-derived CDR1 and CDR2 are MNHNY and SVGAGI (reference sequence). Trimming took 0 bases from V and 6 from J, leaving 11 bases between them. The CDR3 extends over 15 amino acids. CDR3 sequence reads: CASSYSGGGDEKLFF. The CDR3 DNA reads TGTGCCAGCAGTTACTCGGGAGGGGGGGATGAAAAACTGTTTTTT.

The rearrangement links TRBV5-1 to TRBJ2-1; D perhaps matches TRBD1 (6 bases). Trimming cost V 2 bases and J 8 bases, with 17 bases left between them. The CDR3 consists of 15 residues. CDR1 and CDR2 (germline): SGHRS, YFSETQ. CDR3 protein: CASSFLPRGADEQFF. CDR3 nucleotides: TGCGCCAGCAGCTTCCTCCCCAGGGGCGCGGATGAGCAGTTCTTC. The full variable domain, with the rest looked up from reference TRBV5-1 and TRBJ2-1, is KAGVTQTPRYLIKTRGQQVTLSCSPISGHRSVSWYQQTPGQGLQFLFEYFSETQRNKGNFPGRFSGRQFSNSRSEMNVSTLELGDSALYLCASSFLPRGADEQFFGPGTRLTVL.

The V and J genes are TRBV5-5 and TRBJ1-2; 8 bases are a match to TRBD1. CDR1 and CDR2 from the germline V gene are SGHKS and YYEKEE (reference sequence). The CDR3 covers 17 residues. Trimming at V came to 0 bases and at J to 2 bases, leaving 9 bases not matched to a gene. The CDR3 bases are TGTGCCAGCAGCTTGGCCTGGGGGACAGGCAACAACTATGGCTACACCTTC. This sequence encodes CASSLAWGTGNNYGYTF.

CDR3 sequence reads: CASSSHRGTEAFF. The CDR3 DNA sequence: TGTGCCAGCAGTTCCCATCGGGGCACTGAAGCTTTCTTT. This chain links TRBV6-1 with TRBJ1-1; the D is unclear. The germline V gene has CDR1 MNHNS and CDR2 SASEGT. The CDR3 runs to 13 residues. V gave up 5 bases and J gave up 4 bases, with 11 bases separating them.

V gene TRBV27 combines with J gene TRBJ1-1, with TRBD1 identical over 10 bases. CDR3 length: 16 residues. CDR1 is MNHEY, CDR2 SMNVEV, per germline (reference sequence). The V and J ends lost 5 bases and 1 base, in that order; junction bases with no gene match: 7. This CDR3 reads CASSPGTGAANTEAFF. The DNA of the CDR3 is TGTGCCAGCAGTCCGGGGACAGGGGCGGCGAACACTGAAGCTTTCTTT.

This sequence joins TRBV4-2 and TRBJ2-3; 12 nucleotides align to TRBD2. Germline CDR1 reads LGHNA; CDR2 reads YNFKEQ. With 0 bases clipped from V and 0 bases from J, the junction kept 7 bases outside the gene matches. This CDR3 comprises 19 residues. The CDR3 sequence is CASSQEEWTSGASTDTQYF. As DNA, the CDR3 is TGTGCCAGCAGCCAAGAAGAATGGACTAGCGGGGCTAGCACAGATACGCAGTATTTT.

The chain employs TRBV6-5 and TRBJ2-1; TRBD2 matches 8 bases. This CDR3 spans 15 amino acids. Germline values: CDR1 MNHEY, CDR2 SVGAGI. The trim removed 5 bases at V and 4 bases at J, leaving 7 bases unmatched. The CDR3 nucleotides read TGTGCCAGCAGTACGGGGGGGTTGGGGTACAATGAGCAGTTCTTC. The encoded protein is CASSTGGLGYNEQFF.

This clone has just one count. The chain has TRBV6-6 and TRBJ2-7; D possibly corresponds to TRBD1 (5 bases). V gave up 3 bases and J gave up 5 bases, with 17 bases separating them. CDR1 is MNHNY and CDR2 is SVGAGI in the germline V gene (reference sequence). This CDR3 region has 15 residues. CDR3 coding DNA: TGTGCCAGCAGTTATAGCAGGGCGAAGTTCGACGAGCAGTACTTC. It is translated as CASSYSRAKFDEQYF.

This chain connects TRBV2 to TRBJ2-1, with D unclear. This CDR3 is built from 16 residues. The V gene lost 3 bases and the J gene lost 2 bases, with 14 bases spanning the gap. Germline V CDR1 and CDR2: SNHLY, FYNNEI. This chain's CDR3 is CASSDGPPPTYNEQFF. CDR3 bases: TGTGCCAGCAGTGATGGCCCGCCCCCCACCTACAATGAGCAGTTCTTC.

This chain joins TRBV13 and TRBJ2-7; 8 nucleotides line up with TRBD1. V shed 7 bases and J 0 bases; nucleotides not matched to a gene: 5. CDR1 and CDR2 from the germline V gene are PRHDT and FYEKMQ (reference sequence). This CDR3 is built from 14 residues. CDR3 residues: CASKYRGTSYEQYF. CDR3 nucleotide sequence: TGTGCCAGCAAGTACAGGGGGACCTCCTACGAGCAGTACTTC.

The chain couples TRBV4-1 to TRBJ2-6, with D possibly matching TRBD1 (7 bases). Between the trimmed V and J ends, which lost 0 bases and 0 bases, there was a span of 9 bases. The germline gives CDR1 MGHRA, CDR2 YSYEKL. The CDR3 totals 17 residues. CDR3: CASSQDRGVSGANVLTF. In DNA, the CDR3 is TGCGCCAGCAGCCAAGACAGGGGGGTCTCTGGGGCCAACGTCCTGACTTTC.

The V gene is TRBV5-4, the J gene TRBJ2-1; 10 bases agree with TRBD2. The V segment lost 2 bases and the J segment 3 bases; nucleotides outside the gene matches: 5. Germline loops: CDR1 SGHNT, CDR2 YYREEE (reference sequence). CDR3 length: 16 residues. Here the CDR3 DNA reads TGTGCCAGCAGCTTTCGTAGCGGGGGGAACTACAATGAGCAGTTCTTC. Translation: CASSFRSGGNYNEQFF. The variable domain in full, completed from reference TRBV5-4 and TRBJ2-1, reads ETGVTQSPTHLIKTRGQQVTLRCSSQSGHNTVSWYQQALGQGPQFIFQYYREEENGRGNFPPRFSGLQFPNYSSELNVNALELDDSALYLCASSFRSGGNYNEQFFGPGTRLTVL.

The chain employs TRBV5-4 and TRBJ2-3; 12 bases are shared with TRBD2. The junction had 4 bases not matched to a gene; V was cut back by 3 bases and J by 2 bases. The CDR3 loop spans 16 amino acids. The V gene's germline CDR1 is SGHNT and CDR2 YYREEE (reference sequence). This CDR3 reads CASSSLAGGTTDTQYF. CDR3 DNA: TGTGCCAGCAGCTCACTAGCGGGGGGAACCACAGATACGCAGTATTTT. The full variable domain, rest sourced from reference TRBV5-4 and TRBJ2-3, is ETGVTQSPTHLIKTRGQQVTLRCSSQSGHNTVSWYQQALGQGPQFIFQYYREEENGRGNFPPRFSGLQFPNYSSELNVNALELDDSALYLCASSSLAGGTTDTQYFGPGTRLTVL.

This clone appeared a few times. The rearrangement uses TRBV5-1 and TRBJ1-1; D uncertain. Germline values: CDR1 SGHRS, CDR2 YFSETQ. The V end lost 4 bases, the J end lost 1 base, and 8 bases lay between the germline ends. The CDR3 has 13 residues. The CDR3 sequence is CASSVSGNTEAFF. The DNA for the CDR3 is TGCGCCAGCAGCGTATCAGGGAACACTGAAGCTTTCTTT.

CDR3: CASRAVNGVSGNTIYF. In nucleotides, the CDR3 is TGTGCCAGCAGAGCGGTTAACGGAGTCTCTGGAAACACCATATATTTT. This sequence joins TRBV7-9 and TRBJ1-3, with D hard to call. CDR1 is SEHNR and CDR2 is FQNEAQ in the germline V gene (reference sequence). V lost 6 bases to trimming and J lost 0 bases, with 15 bases between them. CDR3 length: 16 residues.

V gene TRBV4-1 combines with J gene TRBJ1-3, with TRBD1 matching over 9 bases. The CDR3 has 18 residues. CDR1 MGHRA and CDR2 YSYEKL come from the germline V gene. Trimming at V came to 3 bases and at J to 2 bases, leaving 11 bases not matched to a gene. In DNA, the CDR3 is TGCGCCAGCAGCCAGTGGCCCGGGACAGGGCCAGCTGGAAACACCATATATTTT. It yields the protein CASSQWPGTGPAGNTIYF.

The CDR3 reads CASSVGQGNYGYTF. DNA for the CDR3: TGCGCCAGCAGCGTGGGACAGGGTAACTATGGCTACACCTTC. V usage is TRBV5-1 and J usage is TRBJ1-2, with 9 bases matching TRBD1. The length of the CDR3 is 14 residues. Germline-derived CDR1 and CDR2 are SGHRS and YFSETQ. The J segment lost 1 base and the V segment lost 4 bases, leaving 2 bases of the junction unmatched.

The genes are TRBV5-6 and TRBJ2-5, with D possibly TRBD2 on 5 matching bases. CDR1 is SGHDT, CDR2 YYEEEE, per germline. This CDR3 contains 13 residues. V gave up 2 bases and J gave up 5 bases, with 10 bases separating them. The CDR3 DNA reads TGTGCCAGCAGCTTTCGTCGGGGTGAGACCCAGTACTTC. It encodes CASSFRRGETQYF. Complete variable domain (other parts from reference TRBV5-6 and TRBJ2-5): DAGVTQSPTHLIKTRGQQVTLRCSPKSGHDTVSWYQQALGQGPQFIFQYYEEEERQRGNFPDRFSGHQFPNYSSELNVNALLLGDSALYLCASSFRRGETQYFGPGTRLLVL.

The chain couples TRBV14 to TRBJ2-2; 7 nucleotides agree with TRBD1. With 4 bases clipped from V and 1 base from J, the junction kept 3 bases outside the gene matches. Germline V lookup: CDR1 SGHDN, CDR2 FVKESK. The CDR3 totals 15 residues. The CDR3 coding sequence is TGTGCCAGCAGCCGACAGGGCTGGAACACCGGGGAGCTGTTTTTT. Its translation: CASSRQGWNTGELFF.

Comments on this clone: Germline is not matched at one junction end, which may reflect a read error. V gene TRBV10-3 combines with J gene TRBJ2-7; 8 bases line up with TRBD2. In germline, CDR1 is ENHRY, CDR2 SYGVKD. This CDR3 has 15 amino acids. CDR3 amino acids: CASSEASGGQYEQYF. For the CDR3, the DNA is TGTGCCAGCAGTGAAGCAAGCGGGGGACAATACGAGCAGTACTTC.

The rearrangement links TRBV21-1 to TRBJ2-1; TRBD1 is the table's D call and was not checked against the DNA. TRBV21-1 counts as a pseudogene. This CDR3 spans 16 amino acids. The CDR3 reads CASSSGGQGGYNEQFF. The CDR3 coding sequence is TGTGCCAGCAGTTCGGGGGGACAGGGGGGCTACAATGAGCAGTTCTTC.

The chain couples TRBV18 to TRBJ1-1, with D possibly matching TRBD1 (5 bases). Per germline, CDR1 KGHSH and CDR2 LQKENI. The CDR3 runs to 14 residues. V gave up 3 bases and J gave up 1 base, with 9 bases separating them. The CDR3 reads CASSPTTGNTEAFF. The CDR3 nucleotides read TGTGCCAGCTCACCGACAACAGGGAACACTGAAGCTTTCTTT.